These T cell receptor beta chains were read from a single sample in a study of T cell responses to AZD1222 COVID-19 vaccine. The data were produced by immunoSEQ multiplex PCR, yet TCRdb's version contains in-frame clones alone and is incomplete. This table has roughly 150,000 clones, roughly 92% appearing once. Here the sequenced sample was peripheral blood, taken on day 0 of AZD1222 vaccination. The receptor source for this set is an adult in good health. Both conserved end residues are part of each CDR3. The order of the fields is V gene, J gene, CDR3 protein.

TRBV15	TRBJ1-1	CATSVGTGTEAFF
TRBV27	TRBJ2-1	CASSPGYYNEQFF
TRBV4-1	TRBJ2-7	CASSQGTGGAYEQYF
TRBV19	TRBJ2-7	CASSTKHNYEQYF
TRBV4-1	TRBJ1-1	CASSRIPGQNTEAFF
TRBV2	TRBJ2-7	CASSDRGTGGDEQYF
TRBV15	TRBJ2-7	CATSPSSGTSYEQYF
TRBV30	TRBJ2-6	CAWMDGSGANVLTF
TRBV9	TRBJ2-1	CASSVRGTNLNEQFF
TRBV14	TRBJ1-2	CASSQESFSDTPIYGYTF
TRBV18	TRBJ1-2	CASSQGQAGYGYTF
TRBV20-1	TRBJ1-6	CSASIRADGNSPLHF
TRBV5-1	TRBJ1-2	CASSTGQNYGYTF
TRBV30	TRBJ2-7	CAWATGEATYEQYF
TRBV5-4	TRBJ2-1	CASSRQGLAGDNEQFF
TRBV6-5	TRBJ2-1	CASSYTSGTPNEQFF
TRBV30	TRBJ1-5	CAWSVPQDSPYQPQHF
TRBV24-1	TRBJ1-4	CATSDSGGVNEKLFF
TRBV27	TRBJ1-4	CASSRTGNDIEKLFF
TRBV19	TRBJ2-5	CASSIGRETQYF
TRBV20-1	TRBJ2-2	CSASASGRGTGELFF